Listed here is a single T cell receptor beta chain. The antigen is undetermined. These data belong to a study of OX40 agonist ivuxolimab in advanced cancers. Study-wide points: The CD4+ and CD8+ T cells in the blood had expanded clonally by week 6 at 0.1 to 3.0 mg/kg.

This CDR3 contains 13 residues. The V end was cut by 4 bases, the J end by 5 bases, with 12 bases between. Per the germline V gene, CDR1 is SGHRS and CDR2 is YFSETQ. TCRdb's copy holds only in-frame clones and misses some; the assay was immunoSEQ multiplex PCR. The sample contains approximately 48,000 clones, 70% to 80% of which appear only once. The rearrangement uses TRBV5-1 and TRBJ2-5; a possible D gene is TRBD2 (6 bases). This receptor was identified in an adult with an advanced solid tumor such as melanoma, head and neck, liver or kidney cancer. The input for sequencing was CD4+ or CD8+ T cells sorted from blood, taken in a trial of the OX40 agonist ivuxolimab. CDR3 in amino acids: CASSTTSSETQYF. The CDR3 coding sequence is TGCGCCAGCAGCACGACTAGTTCGGAGACCCAGTACTTC.